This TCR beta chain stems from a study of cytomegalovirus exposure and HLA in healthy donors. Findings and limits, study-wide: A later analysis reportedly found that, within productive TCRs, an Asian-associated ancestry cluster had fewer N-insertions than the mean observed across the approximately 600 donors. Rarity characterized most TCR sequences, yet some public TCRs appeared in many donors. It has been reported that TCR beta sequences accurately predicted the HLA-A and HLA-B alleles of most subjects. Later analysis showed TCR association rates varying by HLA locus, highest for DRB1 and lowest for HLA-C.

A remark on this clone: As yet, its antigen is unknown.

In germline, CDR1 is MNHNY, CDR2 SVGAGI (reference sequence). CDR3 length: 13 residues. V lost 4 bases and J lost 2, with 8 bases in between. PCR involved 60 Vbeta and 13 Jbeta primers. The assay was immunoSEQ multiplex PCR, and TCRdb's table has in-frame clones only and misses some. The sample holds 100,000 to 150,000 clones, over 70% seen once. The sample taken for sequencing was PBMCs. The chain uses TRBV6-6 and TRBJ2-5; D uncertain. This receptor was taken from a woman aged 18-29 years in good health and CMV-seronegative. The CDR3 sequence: CASSWAAQETQYF. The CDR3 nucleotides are TGTGCCAGCAGTTGGGCAGCTCAAGAGACCCAGTACTTC.